This is a list of T cell receptor beta chains from one sample in a study of blood T cells in healthy people across ages. TCRdb recomputed calls from the 5' RACE reads with MiXCR, one row per CDR3 protein. The data contain 1.4 million or so distinct CDR3 sequences, 40% to 45% of them singletons. The specimen was blood. The receptors derive from a woman aged 18-29 years in good health. The CDR3 runs from the conserved cysteine through the conserved F or W. The order of the fields is D gene, J gene, clone size, V gene, CDR3 DNA, CDR3 protein. The D gene is left open where the match is weak. Expanded clones are given a class, and other clones once, few, many or no size at all.

TRBD2	TRBJ2-1	few	TRBV7-9	TGTGCCAGCAGCTTGACTAGCGGGGGGGCCTATGAGCAGTTCTTC	CASSLTSGGAYEQFF
TRBD2	TRBJ2-7	.	TRBV10-3	TGTGCCATCAGTGAGTCGGGGAGGGGCGCCTACAATGAGCAGTACTTC	CAISESGRGAYNEQYF
.	TRBJ2-3	.	TRBV4-3	TGCGCCAACCGGAGGGTGGGGGATACGCAGTATTTT	CANRRVGDTQYF
TRBD1	TRBJ1-1	.	TRBV29-1	TGCAGCGTTCCAGGGGGCACTGAAGCTTTCTTT	CSVPGGTEAFF
.	TRBJ2-4	many	TRBV12-3/TRBV12-4	TGTGCCAGCAGTTTAGGGGGGGCCAAAAACATTCAGTACTTC	CASSLGGAKNIQYF
TRBD2	TRBJ2-5	once	TRBV11-2	TGTGCCAGCAGCTTAGATCTAGGGAGCGGGGTTCGCGGGGCCGGTGAGACCCAGTACTTC	CASSLDLGSGVRGAGETQYF
.	TRBJ1-5	.	TRBV6-2/TRBV6-3	TGTGCCAGCAGCGCCCGGGACGGCAATCAGCCCCAGCATTTT	CASSARDGNQPQHF
.	TRBJ1-2	.	TRBV7-2	TGTGCCAGCAGCTTAGCGAGGTCTTCCTACGGGAACTATGGCTACACCTTC	CASSLARSSYGNYGYTF
TRBD1	TRBJ1-5	.	TRBV20-1	TGCAGTGCTAGTGGGACAGCGAGCAATCAGCCCCAGCATTTT	CSASGTASNQPQHF
TRBD2	TRBJ2-1	.	TRBV27	TGTGCCAGCACCCTCACACTACTAGCGGGCCCCAATGAGCAGTTCTTC	CASTLTLLAGPNEQFF
.	TRBJ2-5	.	TRBV6-1	TGTGCCAGCAGTGTGCAGTCCGGGGGGCCAGAGACCCAGTACTTC	CASSVQSGGPETQYF
.	TRBJ2-7	.	TRBV29-1	TGCAGCGTTGAAGATCGTTCACTGAGAAATTCTTACGAGCAGTACTTC	CSVEDRSLRNSYEQYF
.	TRBJ1-4	.	TRBV6-1	TGTGCCAGCAGTGGAACAAGGTCCAATGAAAAACTGTTTTTT	CASSGTRSNEKLFF
TRBD2	TRBJ2-7	.	TRBV7-9	TGTGCCAGCAGCGGGCCGCCTAGCGGGCTGGCATACGAGCAGTACTTC	CASSGPPSGLAYEQYF
.	TRBJ1-2	few	TRBV6-6	TGTGCCAGCAGTTCCCCGTCGGAAGCTAACTATGGCTACACCTTC	CASSSPSEANYGYTF
.	TRBJ2-1	.	TRBV7-9	TGTGCCAGCAGCCACCCCCTAGGTCAGGATGAGCAGTTCTTC	CASSHPLGQDEQFF
.	TRBJ2-3	.	TRBV4-3	TGCGCCAGCAGCCGGACTTCACCACTAGGAGGCACAACAGATACGCAGTATTTT	CASSRTSPLGGTTDTQYF
.	TRBJ2-5	.	TRBV4-2	TGTGCCAGCAGCCAAGGATCCGGTCCGGGACTCAGTTTTGAGACCCAGTACTTC	CASSQGSGPGLSFETQYF
.	TRBJ1-1	.	TRBV20-1	TGCAGTGCTAGGACTCAATGGTCGGACACTGAAGCTTTCTTT	CSARTQWSDTEAFF
.	TRBJ1-5	few	TRBV27	TGTGCCAGCAGTTCTTCCAGGGATCAGCCCCAGCATTTT	CASSSSRDQPQHF
.	TRBJ2-3	.	TRBV9	TGTGCCAGCAGCGTAGATCCTAGCGGCACAGATACGCAGTATTTT	CASSVDPSGTDTQYF
.	TRBJ1-2	few	TRBV30	TGTGCCTGGAGTGGGAATGGTTATGGCTACACCTTC	CAWSGNGYGYTF
TRBD2	TRBJ2-1	.	TRBV24-1	TGTGCCACCAACCCCGGCGGGGGTTCGGATGAGCAGTTCTTC	CATNPGGGSDEQFF
.	TRBJ1-1	.	TRBV27	TGTGCCGGCAGTTCGGCAGGGGTCATGAACACTGAAGCTTTCTTT	CAGSSAGVMNTEAFF
.	TRBJ1-2	few	TRBV6-6	TGTGCCACCTCGCTGGCACTCTATGGCTACACCTTC	CATSLALYGYTF
.	TRBJ2-4	once	TRBV24-1	TGTGCCACCAGTGACCCGGTGGAGCAGTACTTC	CATSDPVEQYF